The 20 T cell receptor beta chains presented below share a single source sample, sequenced in a study of early T cells in non-severe SARS-CoV-2 infection. TCRdb analysed the 5' RACE reads with MiXCR anew, one entry per CDR3 protein. The sample lists over 85,000 distinct CDR3 sequences; roughly 12% were seen once. Specimen: whole blood, collected at baseline. The receptors were gathered from an adult who was a healthcare worker with PCR-confirmed SARS-CoV-2 infection or an uninfected control (not recorded which).

In this sample, this clonotype turned up many times. This chain connects TRBV12-3 or TRBV12-4 to TRBJ1-5; no clear D. The CDR3 loop spans 11 amino acids. V was clipped by 5 bases and J by 7 bases, with 6 bases between them. CDR3 in amino acids: CASSPSQPQHF. CDR3 in DNA: TGTGCCAGCAGTCCTTCCCAGCCCCAGCATTTT.

A word on this clonotype: One junction end disagrees with the germline gene, perhaps due to a read error. This rearrangement joins TRBV6-5 to TRBJ1-6; 7 bases are shared with TRBD1. Germline V lookup: CDR1 MNHEY, CDR2 SVGAGI. CDR3 length: 14 amino acids. DNA of the CDR3: TGTACCAGCAGTTACGACAGGGTCTTTTCACCCCTCCACTTT. Translating gives CTSSYDRVFSPLHF.

The chain is built from TRBV12-3 or TRBV12-4 and TRBJ2-1; no definite D call. The CDR3 covers 15 residues. Trimming stripped 6 bases from V and 0 bases from J, with 12 bases between. Here the CDR3 DNA reads TGTGCCAGCAGGCCCACACAAGACTCCTACAATGAGCAGTTCTTC. This gives the protein CASRPTQDSYNEQFF.

V gene TRBV18 combines with J gene TRBJ2-7; 9 bases align to TRBD2. The V and J ends lost 3 bases and 0 bases, in that order; junction bases with no gene match: 9. The V gene's germline CDR1 is KGHSH and CDR2 LQKENI. This CDR3 is built from 17 residues. CDR3 residues: CASSPLGGSGSSYEQYF. The CDR3 DNA sequence: TGTGCCAGCTCACCCCTGGGGGGTAGCGGGAGCTCCTACGAGCAGTACTTC.

In this sample, this clonotype turned up many times. This chain joins TRBV10-1 and TRBJ2-1; D could derive from TRBD1 or TRBD2 (5 bases each). The ends were cut back, 4 bases at V and 7 bases at J, with 14 bases in the middle. This CDR3 is built from 14 residues. The V gene's germline CDR1 is WNHNN and CDR2 SYGVQD (reference sequence). The chain's CDR3 is CASSVPGRQNEQFF. As DNA, the CDR3 is TGCGCCAGCAGTGTCCCGGGACGGCAAAATGAGCAGTTCTTC.

This chain links TRBV29-1 with TRBJ2-1; TRBD2 matches 8 bases. The germline V gene encodes CDR1 SQVTM and CDR2 ANQGSEA. CDR3 length: 13 residues. The V gene end was trimmed by 7 bases and the J gene end by 7 bases; junction bases not matched to a gene: 9. CDR3 in amino acids: CSGDPGGRNEQFF. CDR3 coding DNA: TGCAGCGGGGATCCGGGCGGGAGGAATGAGCAGTTCTTC.

This clonotype came up a few times. The J gene is TRBJ1-1, the V gene TRBV5-5; D is unresolved. There are 13 residues in the CDR3. CDR1 is SGHKS and CDR2 is YYEKEE in the germline V gene (reference sequence). Trimming cost V 0 bases and J 5 bases, with 8 bases left between them. CDR3 loop: CASSLAQQTEAFF. The CDR3 DNA sequence: TGTGCCAGCAGCTTGGCGCAGCAGACTGAAGCTTTCTTT.

The chain is built from TRBV20-1 and TRBJ2-1; 8 bases are a match to TRBD2. The CDR3 consists of 14 residues. Germline assignment: CDR1 DFQATT and CDR2 SNEGSKA (reference sequence). Trimming removed 0 bases from V and 9 bases from J; junction bases left unmatched: 7. As DNA, the CDR3 is TGCAGTGCTAGAGATGGGGGACTAGAGCCTGAGCAGTTCTTC. It encodes CSARDGGLEPEQFF.

The rearrangement uses TRBV5-6 and TRBJ1-2; possible D gene TRBD1, 6 bases. The length of the CDR3 is 16 residues. Germline CDR1 SGHDT, CDR2 YYEEEE. Trimming pared 1 base from V and 2 bases from J, leaving 15 bases between. This CDR3 reads CASSLLQGLPNYGYTF. The CDR3 DNA follows: TGTGCCAGCAGCTTGTTACAGGGTCTTCCCAACTATGGCTACACCTTC. The full variable domain, completed using reference TRBV5-6 and TRBJ1-2, is DAGVTQSPTHLIKTRGQQVTLRCSPKSGHDTVSWYQQALGQGPQFIFQYYEEEERQRGNFPDRFSGHQFPNYSSELNVNALLLGDSALYLCASSLLQGLPNYGYTFGSGTRLTVV.

This clonotype showed up just a few times. The chain has TRBV20-1 and TRBJ2-1; 8 bases align to TRBD1. With 7 bases clipped from V and 7 bases from J, the junction kept 12 bases outside the gene matches. The CDR3 contains 14 residues. Germline V gene sequence: CDR1 DFQATT, CDR2 SNEGSKA (reference sequence). In DNA form, the CDR3 reads TGCAGTGTAGGCAAGGACAGGGCGCGAAATGAGCAGTTCTTC. Protein: CSVGKDRARNEQFF.

J is TRBJ1-1 and V is TRBV29-1, with TRBD1 matching over 7 bases. Germline values: CDR1 SQVTM, CDR2 ANQGSEA. Losses at the gene ends were 6 bases for V and 7 bases for J; bases not matched to a gene: 14. The CDR3 spans 14 residues. The CDR3 protein is CSVKPGQKPIEAFF. The CDR3 region has the DNA TGCAGCGTGAAACCGGGACAGAAGCCGATTGAAGCTTTCTTT.

This chain joins TRBV7-9 and TRBJ2-3, with D unclear. The CDR3 sequence is 14 residues long. The germline CDR1 and CDR2 sequences are SEHNR and FQNEAQ (reference sequence). The germline V and J ends were trimmed by 4 bases and 6 bases, with 14 bases remaining between them. The CDR3 DNA follows: TGTGCCAGCAGCTCCTCAACCACTTGGGATACGCAGTATTTT. It codes for CASSSSTTWDTQYF.

This clonotype has at least ten counts. V usage is TRBV28 and J usage is TRBJ1-5; 7 positions match TRBD1. The V segment lost 7 bases and the J segment 2 bases; nucleotides outside the gene matches: 5. The length of the CDR3 is 14 residues. The germline gives CDR1 MDHEN, CDR2 SYDVKM. The DNA for the CDR3 is TGTGCCAGCAACAGGGGTGGGGGCAATCAGCCCCAGCATTTT. This gives the protein CASNRGGGNQPQHF.

This clonotype was counted only a few times. The rearrangement links TRBV29-1 to TRBJ1-4; D is unresolved. The V gene's germline CDR1 is SQVTM and CDR2 ANQGSEA. Trimming shortened V by 7 bases and J by 0 bases, and 12 bases separated the two germline ends. This CDR3 has 14 residues. CDR3 DNA sequence: TGCAGCGCCCTTGGACCTCCAACTAATGAAAAACTGTTTTTT. It is translated as CSALGPPTNEKLFF.

This clonotype was picked up a small number of times. The chain links TRBV24-1 to TRBJ2-2; D not resolved. Trimming removed 7 bases from V and 6 bases from J, with 11 bases in between. Germline loops: CDR1 KGHDR, CDR2 SFDVKD. This CDR3 region has 13 residues. The CDR3 protein is CATRSHRAGELFF. The CDR3 coding sequence is TGTGCCACCAGGTCCCACCGGGCCGGGGAGCTGTTTTTT.

This rearrangement joins TRBV4-1 to TRBJ2-1, with a weak D call TRBD1 (6 bases). V was shortened by 2 bases and J by 2 bases, with 10 bases between the two germline ends. This CDR3 contains 15 residues. From germline, CDR1 is MGHRA and CDR2 YSYEKL. The CDR3 loop reads CASSQRTETYNEQFF. CDR3 DNA: TGCGCCAGCAGCCAACGGACAGAGACCTACAATGAGCAGTTCTTC.

The chain joins TRBV18 to TRBJ2-7, with D possibly TRBD1 on 6 matching bases. Germline V gene sequence: CDR1 KGHSH, CDR2 LQKENI. Trimming pared 4 bases from V and 3 bases from J, leaving 22 bases between. CDR3 length equals 17 residues. CDR3: CASSQKLPGTTNYEQYF. CDR3 coding DNA: TGTGCCAGCTCACAAAAACTTCCCGGGACAACTAACTACGAGCAGTACTTC.

This chain uses TRBV7-8 with TRBJ2-1, with 9 bases identical to TRBD2. Looked up from germline, CDR1 is SGHVS and CDR2 is FQNEAQ. This CDR3 has 20 residues. V dropped 2 bases and J dropped 4; count of bases not matched to a gene: 18. This CDR3 reads CASSLYFGTSPQRVYNEQFF. In DNA, the CDR3 is TGTGCCAGCAGCTTATATTTCGGGACTAGCCCCCAGAGGGTATACAATGAGCAGTTCTTC.

There are a few counts of this clonotype. The V call is TRBV5-1, the J call TRBJ2-1, with 13 bases lining up with TRBD2. Trimming removed 4 bases from V and 2 bases from J; junction bases left unmatched: 6. In germline, CDR1 is SGHRS, CDR2 YFSETQ. The CDR3 is 17 residues long. The CDR3 nucleotides are TGCGCCAGCAGCCCCGGACTAGCGGGAGTCACCTACAATGAGCAGTTCTTC. It specifies CASSPGLAGVTYNEQFF.

Many counts were recorded for this clonotype. The rearrangement joins TRBV4-1 to TRBJ2-7; 7 nucleotides line up with TRBD1. CDR3 length equals 17 residues. V lost 1 base, J lost 9 bases, and 18 bases stayed unmatched. Germline CDR1 MGHRA, CDR2 YSYEKL. CDR3 sequence: CASSQVFVMGQGDRQYF. CDR3 DNA sequence: TGCGCCAGCAGCCAAGTCTTTGTTATGGGGCAGGGGGACCGGCAGTACTTC.